A selection of T cell receptor beta chains follows, all from one sample in a study of coeliac disease. The method was immunoSEQ multiplex PCR; TCRdb's version includes in-frame clones alone and lacks a portion of them. Altogether some 4,000 clones are present, 65% to 70% being singletons, with the ten largest covering around 5.4%. The sample consisted of intraepithelial lymphocytes from the gut. These receptors were taken from a woman aged 55 to 70 with active celiac disease. The CDR3 runs from the conserved cysteine through the conserved F or W. A D gene is named only where the DNA matches it firmly. For some rows the clone size is stated as once, few or many, or as a class when expanded; others skip it.

D gene,J gene,clone size,V gene,CDR3 DNA,CDR3 protein
.,TRBJ2-7,few,TRBV11-2,TGTGCCAGCAGCTATACCAAGTGGGACATAAGTTACGAGCAGTACTTC,CASSYTKWDISYEQYF
.,TRBJ2-2,.,TRBV7-9,TGTGCCAGCAGCTTAGGGGCCACCGGGGAGCTGTTTTTT,CASSLGATGELFF
TRBD2,TRBJ2-1,.,TRBV9,TGTGCCAGCAGCCCCCTCCAAAGCGGGAGGAATGAGCAGTTCTTC,CASSPLQSGRNEQFF
TRBD2,TRBJ2-3,.,TRBV9,TGTGCCAGCAGCCCATCCAGCGGGAGGAGCACAGATACGCAGTATTTT,CASSPSSGRSTDTQYF
.,TRBJ2-2,.,TRBV5-1,TGCGCCAGCTCCTACCGAGTACCGAACACCGGGGAGCTGTTTTTT,CASSYRVPNTGELFF
.,TRBJ2-1,.,TRBV29-1,TGCAGCGTCGACCCGGACAGAAGCCTGGGGGAGCAGTTCTTC,CSVDPDRSLGEQFF
.,TRBJ1-1,.,TRBV7-2,TGTGCCAGCAGCTTGATCCTTTTACAGGAAGCTTTCTTT,CASSLILLQEAFF
TRBD1,TRBJ1-1,few,TRBV19,TGTGCCAGTAGTAGAGGACAGGTTGAAGCTTTCTTT,CASSRGQVEAFF
.,TRBJ1-2,.,TRBV29-1,TGCAGCGTTGGCCCGGAGGGGACCTATGGCTACACCTTC,CSVGPEGTYGYTF
TRBD2,TRBJ2-3,.,TRBV7-2,TGTGCCAGCAGCTTCCTAGCGGGGGGGTGGGGCACAGATACGCAGTATTTT,CASSFLAGGWGTDTQYF
TRBD1,TRBJ2-1,few,TRBV27,TGTGCCAGCAGTTTTAGGGACAGGGGGACCTTCGTGCTCTCCTACAATGAGCAGTTCTTC,CASSFRDRGTFVLSYNEQFF
.,TRBJ1-5,.,TRBV9,TGTGCCAGCAGCACAGGACAGTTCAATCAGCCCCAGCATTTT,CASSTGQFNQPQHF
.,TRBJ2-7,.,TRBV10-3,TGTGCCATCAGTGAAGAGGGGGGAGGGTCCTACGAGCAGTACTTC,CAISEEGGGSYEQYF
.,TRBJ1-3,medium-sized,TRBV7-8,TGTGCCAGCAGCCTGGGACACTCCCTCCTCGGAAACACCATATATTTT,CASSLGHSLLGNTIYF
.,TRBJ1-4,few,TRBV21-1,TGTGCCAGCAGAAGAAGGGGTGACCAACTGTTTTTT,CASRRRGDQLFF